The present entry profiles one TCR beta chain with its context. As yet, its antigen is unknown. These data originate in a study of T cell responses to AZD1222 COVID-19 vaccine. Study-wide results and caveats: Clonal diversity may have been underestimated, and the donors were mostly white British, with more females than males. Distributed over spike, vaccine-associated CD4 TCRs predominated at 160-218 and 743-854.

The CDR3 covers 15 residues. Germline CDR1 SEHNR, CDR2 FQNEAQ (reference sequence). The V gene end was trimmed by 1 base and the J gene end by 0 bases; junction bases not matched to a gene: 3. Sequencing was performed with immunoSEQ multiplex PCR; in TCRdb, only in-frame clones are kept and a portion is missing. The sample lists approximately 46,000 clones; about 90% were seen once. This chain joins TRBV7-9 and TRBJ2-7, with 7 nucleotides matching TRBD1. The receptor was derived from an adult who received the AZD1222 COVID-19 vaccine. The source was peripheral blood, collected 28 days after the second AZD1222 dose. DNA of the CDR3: TGTGCCAGCAGCTTAGGACAGGGTGTCTCCTACGAGCAGTACTTC. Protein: CASSLGQGVSYEQYF.